The 28 T cell receptor beta chains reported below all come from one sample, sequenced in a study of blood T cell repertoires in COVID-19. The repertoire was sequenced with immunoSEQ multiplex PCR; TCRdb's copy has only in-frame clones and lacks some. This sample yields 150,000 to 200,000 clones, of which about 85% are seen a single time; 5% to 7.5% belongs to the top ten. Sequencing was done on a sample of PBMCs or T cells enriched from blood (not recorded which). All receptors come from a man aged 35-49 years who had recovered from COVID-19.

The chain joins TRBV20-1 to TRBJ1-5; D is unclear. The CDR3 contains 14 residues. Trimming removed 3 bases from V and 1 base from J, with 10 bases in between. Germline CDR1 and CDR2: DFQATT and SNEGSKA (reference sequence). The CDR3: CSASAGFSNQPQHF. In DNA, the CDR3 is TGCAGTGCTAGTGCGGGTTTCAGCAATCAGCCCCAGCATTTT.

The chain has TRBV2 and TRBJ1-1, with unresolved D. V shed 7 bases and J shed 1 base, with 13 bases lying between them. The CDR3 totals 14 residues. CDR1 is SNHLY and CDR2 is FYNNEI in the germline V gene. In DNA, the CDR3 is TGTGCCAGCAACCCCCCGCGAGGGAACACTGAAGCTTTCTTT. Protein sequence: CASNPPRGNTEAFF.

DNA for the CDR3: TGCAGCGGCCCCGGAGGGACAGGGTATGGCGGGGAGCTGTTTTTT. This translates into CSGPGGTGYGGELFF. The chain combines TRBV29-1 with TRBJ2-2, with 9 bases that match TRBD1. CDR3 size: 15 residues. From germline, CDR1 is SQVTM and CDR2 ANQGSEA. Germline trimming cut 7 bases from V and 7 bases from J; bases unmatched to any gene: 13.

The chain is built from TRBV6-5 and TRBJ1-6; 9 nucleotides align to TRBD1. The CDR3 sequence is 13 residues long. Germline CDR1 and CDR2: MNHEY and SVGAGI. V dropped 9 bases and J dropped 9; count of bases not matched to a gene: 6. CDR3 amino acids: CASTQGASSPLHF. The CDR3 DNA sequence: TGTGCCAGTACACAGGGGGCTAGTTCACCCCTCCACTTT.

V is TRBV30 and J is TRBJ2-2, with TRBD2 matching over 12 bases. The ends lost 0 bases at V and 6 bases at J; junction bases unmatched: 11. Per germline, CDR1 GTSNPN and CDR2 SVGIG (reference sequence). This CDR3 is built from 18 residues. The CDR3 loop is CAWSVRLAGGLFAGELFF. CDR3 nucleotides: TGTGCCTGGAGTGTCCGGCTAGCGGGGGGGCTTTTCGCCGGGGAGCTGTTTTTT.

The rearrangement joins TRBV29-1 to TRBJ2-3; no reliable D call. V was pared by 7 bases and J by 0 bases, with 11 bases between. CDR1 is SQVTM, CDR2 ANQGSEA, per germline. This CDR3 has 13 amino acids. CDR3 amino acids: CSASGLSTDTQYF. CDR3 nucleotides: TGCAGCGCTTCCGGGTTAAGCACAGATACGCAGTATTTT.

The chain joins TRBV6-5 to TRBJ1-1, with D possibly being TRBD1 (5 bases). The V end lost 5 bases, the J end lost 11 bases, and 15 bases lay between the germline ends. Germline CDR1 reads MNHEY; CDR2 reads SVGAGI. The CDR3 runs 12 residues. The CDR3 DNA reads as TGTGCCAGCAGTACCCGCTTCCCAGGGGCTTTCTTT. Amino acid sequence: CASSTRFPGAFF.

The chain combines TRBV19 with TRBJ1-3; the match to TRBD1 covers 8 bases. J was trimmed by 2 bases and V by 8 bases; bases with no gene match: 2. The V gene's germline CDR1 is LNHDA and CDR2 SQIVND (reference sequence). CDR3 size: 13 residues. CDR3 amino acids: CASQQGAGNTIYF. CDR3 nucleotides: TGTGCCAGTCAACAGGGGGCTGGAAACACCATATATTTT.

The chain links TRBV9 to TRBJ1-1; unclear D gene. Trimming cost V 0 bases and J 9 bases, with 12 bases left between them. This CDR3 has 13 residues. Per germline, CDR1 SGDLS and CDR2 YYNGEE. CDR3 bases: TGTGCCAGCAGCGTAGATGCAGCGAGTAAAGCTTTCTTT. The encoded protein is CASSVDAASKAFF.

CDR3 residues: CASSPNARGFNYGYTF. The CDR3 bases are TGTGCCAGCTCACCCAACGCCCGGGGATTTAACTATGGCTACACCTTC. The J gene is TRBJ1-2, the V gene TRBV18; no firm D call. The CDR3 runs to 16 residues. Trimming left V 3 bases short and J 1 base short, with 15 bases between. CDR1 is KGHSH and CDR2 is LQKENI in the germline V gene.

The chain carries TRBV7-2 and TRBJ2-3, with D possibly matching TRBD1 (6 bases). The V gene lost 1 base and the J gene lost 4 bases, with 9 bases spanning the gap. The CDR3 length is 14 residues. Germline CDR1 SGHTA, CDR2 FQGNSA. CDR3 nucleotides: TGTGCCAGCAGCTTAGTTACAGGGCCAGATACGCAGTATTTT. Translated: CASSLVTGPDTQYF.

This clone was seen once. The chain joins TRBV11-2 to TRBJ2-1; D gene uncertain. CDR3 size: 13 residues. Trimming took off 0 bases at V and 10 bases at J, with 10 bases between the two ends. In germline, CDR1 is SGHAT, CDR2 FQNNGV. The CDR3, as DNA: TGTGCCAGCAGCTTAGATATTACGGTCGAGCAGTTCTTC. Its protein product is CASSLDITVEQFF. The full variable domain, its missing parts supplied by reference TRBV11-2 and TRBJ2-1, is EAGVAQSPRYKIIEKRQSVAFWCNPISGHATLYWYQQILGQGPKLLIQFQNNGVVDDSQLPKDRFSAERLKGVDSTLKIQPAKLEDSAVYLCASSLDITVEQFFGPGTRLTVL.

This clone was seen only once. The chain carries TRBV7-8 and TRBJ1-2; possible D gene TRBD1, 5 bases. Trimming removed 1 base from V and 2 bases from J, with 8 bases in between. Germline-derived CDR1 and CDR2 are SGHVS and FQNEAQ. CDR3 size: 14 residues. The CDR3 region is CASSLGDRNYGYTF. The CDR3 DNA is TGTGCCAGCAGCTTAGGAGACAGAAACTATGGCTACACCTTC.

As regards this clone: The junction differs from germline at one of its ends, possibly a read error. The chain employs TRBV29-1 and TRBJ2-7; 7 bases agree with TRBD1. In germline, CDR1 is SQVTM, CDR2 ANQGSEA. The CDR3 totals 13 residues. The CDR3 spells CSAEQGNGAEQYF. As DNA, the CDR3 is TGCAGCGCTGAACAGGGGAATGGGGCCGAGCAGTACTTC.

V is TRBV6-5 and J is TRBJ2-2; TRBD1 matches at 7 bases. Trimming removed 7 bases from V and 0 bases from J; junction bases left unmatched: 5. The CDR3 runs to 15 residues. Per germline, CDR1 MNHEY and CDR2 SVGAGI. CDR3 nucleotide sequence: TGTGCCAGCACAACGGGGACAGCGAACACCGGGGAGCTGTTTTTT. This gives the protein CASTTGTANTGELFF.

This clone was counted a few times. This chain links TRBV7-8 with TRBJ1-6; a possible D gene is TRBD1 (5 bases). This CDR3 is 13 amino acids long. V shed 5 bases and J shed 7 bases, with 9 bases lying between them. Germline CDR1 is SGHVS and CDR2 is FQNEAQ. The CDR3 sequence is CASSTTGNSPLHF. CDR3 bases: TGTGCCAGCAGCACTACAGGAAATTCACCCCTCCACTTT. Variable domain in full (rest from reference TRBV7-8 and TRBJ1-6): GAGVSQSPRYKVAKRGQDVALRCDPISGHVSLFWYQQALGQGPEFLTYFQNEAQLDKSGLPSDRFFAERPEGSVSTLKIQRTQQEDSAVYLCASSTTGNSPLHFGNGTRLTVT.

This clone was recorded a few times. The CDR3 nucleotides read TGTGCCAGCAGCCGCACGGGTGCACTCGTCTACGAGCAGTACTTC. It translates to CASSRTGALVYEQYF. The V call is TRBV28, the J call TRBJ2-7; D remains ambiguous. This CDR3 contains 15 residues. V was trimmed by 6 bases and J by 3 bases, leaving 18 bases between them. Looked up from germline, CDR1 is MDHEN and CDR2 is SYDVKM.

V is TRBV14 and J is TRBJ1-6; D unresolved. The CDR3 consists of 13 residues. The V end was cut by 0 bases, the J end by 7 bases, with 4 bases between. From germline, CDR1 is SGHDN and CDR2 FVKESK. CDR3 sequence: CASSQDRNSPLHF. As DNA, the CDR3 is TGTGCCAGCAGCCAAGACAGAAATTCACCCCTCCACTTT.

CDR3 loop: CASSSDGSNQPQHF. As DNA, the CDR3 is TGTGCCAGCAGCTCCGACGGGAGCAATCAGCCCCAGCATTTT. The chain has TRBV7-2 and TRBJ1-5; no reliable D call. The germline V gene encodes CDR1 SGHTA and CDR2 FQGNSA. The germline V and J ends were trimmed by 4 bases and 1 base, with 8 bases remaining between them. CDR3 length equals 14 residues.

This chain joins TRBV5-1 and TRBJ2-1; 10 positions match TRBD2. The CDR3 contains 18 residues. Per the germline V gene, CDR1 is SGHRS and CDR2 is YFSETQ. J gave up 3 bases and V 4 bases, and 13 bases lay outside the gene matches. CDR3 protein: CASSPEMPSGSIYNEQFF. In DNA, the CDR3 is TGCGCCAGCAGCCCAGAAATGCCTAGCGGGAGTATCTACAATGAGCAGTTCTTC.

The genes are TRBV27 and TRBJ2-7, with 8 bases lining up with TRBD1. With 5 bases clipped from V and 6 bases from J, the junction kept 12 bases outside the gene matches. CDR3 length: 15 residues. Per the germline V gene, CDR1 is MNHEY and CDR2 is SMNVEV (reference sequence). CDR3 sequence: CASSLRDRQGPEQYF. CDR3 nucleotide sequence: TGTGCCAGCAGTCTTAGGGATAGACAGGGGCCCGAGCAGTACTTC.

This clone has a single count. The chain uses TRBV10-2 and TRBJ2-7; 7 bases are a match to TRBD1. Germline values: CDR1 WSHSY, CDR2 SAAADI. This CDR3 region has 14 residues. Germline trimming cut 3 bases from V and 12 bases from J; bases unmatched to any gene: 14. The DNA for the CDR3 is TGCGCCAGCAGTGATAGGGGCAGGGGGACACGTTTGTACTTC. It is translated as CASSDRGRGTRLYF.

V gene TRBV2 combines with J gene TRBJ2-4; 8 bases are shared with TRBD2. V lost 3 bases and J lost 0; bases outside the gene matches: 1. Germline V lookup: CDR1 SNHLY, CDR2 FYNNEI. The CDR3 spans 15 residues. The CDR3: CASSDGGVAKNIQYF. CDR3 coding DNA: TGTGCCAGCAGTGACGGGGGGGTAGCCAAAAACATTCAGTACTTC. Full variable domain (missing parts from reference TRBV2 and TRBJ2-4): EPEVTQTPSHQVTQMGQEVILRCVPISNHLYFYWYRQILGQKVEFLVSFYNNEISEKSEIFDDQFSVERPDGSNFTLKIRSTKLEDSAMYFCASSDGGVAKNIQYFGAGTRLSVL.

The V gene is TRBV24-1, the J gene TRBJ1-5; 11 nucleotides match TRBD1. CDR3 length: 15 amino acids. J was trimmed by 9 bases and V by 3 bases; bases with no gene match: 6. Per the germline V gene, CDR1 is KGHDR and CDR2 is SFDVKD. CDR3 sequence: CATSDGGTGGRPQHF. The DNA for the CDR3 is TGTGCCACCAGTGATGGAGGGACAGGGGGTCGGCCCCAGCATTTT.

The count of this clone is one. The chain couples TRBV2 to TRBJ1-2; 9 bases map to TRBD1. The CDR3 loop spans 15 amino acids. Germline CDR1 is SNHLY and CDR2 is FYNNEI. J was trimmed by 0 bases and V by 6 bases; bases with no gene match: 5. The CDR3 reads CASRLGQGANYGYTF. The CDR3 region has the DNA TGTGCCAGCAGATTGGGACAGGGAGCTAACTATGGCTACACCTTC.

CDR3 in DNA: TGTGCCAGCAGCTTAGGTGGGACTAGCGGATTCGGTGAGCAGTTCTTC. Amino acid sequence: CASSLGGTSGFGEQFF. The chain uses TRBV13 and TRBJ2-1; the match to TRBD2 covers 11 bases. V was clipped by 0 bases and J by 9 bases; unmatched bases: 7. The germline V gene has CDR1 PRHDT and CDR2 FYEKMQ (reference sequence). The CDR3 totals 16 residues. The full variable domain, in which reference TRBV13 and TRBJ2-1 provide the parts outside the CDR3, is AAGVIQSPRHLIKEKRETATLKCYPIPRHDTVYWYQQGPGQDPQFLISFYEKMQSDKGSIPDRFSAQQFSDYHSELNMSSLELGDSALYFCASSLGGTSGFGEQFFGPGTRLTVL.

The chain joins TRBV25-1 to TRBJ2-7, with D hard to call. The germline V gene encodes CDR1 MGHDK and CDR2 SYGVNS. V lost 8 bases and J lost 1, with 12 bases in between. This CDR3 region has 13 residues. CDR3: CASRHPGSYEQYF. Written as DNA, the CDR3 is TGTGCCAGCCGCCACCCAGGATCCTACGAGCAGTACTTC.

The chain carries TRBV19 and TRBJ1-2; TRBD1 might be the D (6 bases). V lost 3 bases to trimming and J lost 6 bases, with 14 bases between them. Germline values: CDR1 LNHDA, CDR2 SQIVND (reference sequence). The CDR3 runs 14 residues. The CDR3 reads CASSMIAGENGYTF. Here the CDR3 DNA reads TGTGCCAGTAGTATGATCGCAGGGGAGAATGGCTACACCTTC.